Listed below are T cell receptor beta chains from one sample, sequenced in a study of shared clonotypes between healthy human individuals. Some clones are missing from TCRdb's copy, which holds only in-frame ones; the method was immunoSEQ multiplex PCR. The sample holds 450,000 to 550,000 clones, approximately 85% seen once. Sequenced material: PBMCs. These receptors came from a woman between 40 and 50 years old in good health. Some clones in this sample may be carry-over from other donors' samples. Both conserved end residues are part of each CDR3. A D gene is named only where the DNA matches it firmly. Size values are once, few and many counts, or a class for expanded clones, and some rows have none.

d_gene	v_gene	j_gene	abundance	CDR3nt	CDR3aa
.	TRBV15	TRBJ2-5	.	TGTGCCACCAGCAGAGATAGGGGACTTGGTGAGCAGTACTTC	CATSRDRGLGEQYF
.	TRBV27	TRBJ2-1	few	TGTGCCAGCACCCAATCCTACTGGCCGGGACGAGGCAATGAGCAGTTCTTC	CASTQSYWPGRGNEQFF
TRBD2	TRBV9	TRBJ2-5	few	TGTGCCAGCAGCTCGGGACTAGCGGGAGGAGAGACCCAGTACTTC	CASSSGLAGGETQYF
TRBD1	TRBV6-1	TRBJ1-5	.	TGTGCCAGCAGTGTCTTACAGGGGTCCCATCAGCCCCAGCATTTT	CASSVLQGSHQPQHF
TRBD1	TRBV28	TRBJ1-5	.	TGTGCCAGCAGTCTTCCCGGGACAGGAGAAGTCAATCAGCCCCAGCATTTT	CASSLPGTGEVNQPQHF
.	TRBV9	TRBJ2-5	.	TGTGCCAGCAGCACGGGACTGTTTCAAGAGACCCAGTACTTC	CASSTGLFQETQYF
TRBD2	TRBV9	TRBJ2-1	.	TGTGCCAGCAGCTTTCACGGGACTAGCGGGAGCGATGAGCAGTTCTTC	CASSFHGTSGSDEQFF
TRBD2	TRBV10-3	TRBJ2-3	.	TGTGCCACCGATAACCCGGGACTAGGGACAGATACGCAGTATTTT	CATDNPGLGTDTQYF
TRBD1	TRBV6-6	TRBJ2-7	many	TGTGCCAGCAGATCTGGACAGGGGGCAGCCTACGAGCAGTACTTC	CASRSGQGAAYEQYF
.	TRBV27	TRBJ2-1	.	TGTGCCAGCAGTCTTGGCCCCTATGGGGTCAATGAGCAGTTCTTC	CASSLGPYGVNEQFF
TRBD1	TRBV11-2	TRBJ2-1	.	TGTGCCAGCAGCTTCAACAGGGGTTCGGTCAATGAGCAGTTCTTC	CASSFNRGSVNEQFF
TRBD2	TRBV19	TRBJ2-3	.	TGTGCCAGTAGTATGACTAGCGGGAGCCTAGATACGCAGTATTTT	CASSMTSGSLDTQYF
TRBD2	TRBV28	TRBJ2-7	.	TGTGCCAGCAGAGCTAGCGGGCAGTACGAGCAGTACTTC	CASRASGQYEQYF
TRBD2	TRBV2	TRBJ2-1	once	TGTGCCAGCACTCGGACTAGCGGCAGCTACAATGAGCAGTTCTTC	CASTRTSGSYNEQFF
.	TRBV5-4	TRBJ1-4	once	TGTGCCAGCAGCCCCAAGGGTGGGGAATCAAAGAAAACTAATGAAAAACTGTTTTTT	CASSPKGGESKKTNEKLFF
.	TRBV7-6	TRBJ1-1	.	TGTGCCAGCAGCCAAGAGCCGCGGCGGGCCCTGTCCCCTTCTGAAGCTTTCTTT	CASSQEPRRALSPSEAFF
.	TRBV11-2	TRBJ2-2	.	TGTGCCAGCAGCTTAGGTCTGGGGCGGGTCACCGGGGAGCTGTTTTTT	CASSLGLGRVTGELFF
.	TRBV15	TRBJ2-1	.	TGTGCCACCAGCAAGGGGACGACTAGTCGCTATGAGCAGTTCTTC	CATSKGTTSRYEQFF
.	TRBV9	TRBJ1-4	.	TGTGCCAGCAGCAAGTGGCCAGTGCCTAATGAAAAACTGTTTTTT	CASSKWPVPNEKLFF
.	TRBV28	TRBJ1-5	once	TGTGCCAGCAGGCAACCCGGGACGGGCAATCAGCCCCAGCATTTT	CASRQPGTGNQPQHF
.	TRBV28	TRBJ1-2	.	TGTGCCAGCAGGCAGGCTCCTAACTATGGCTACACCTTC	CASRQAPNYGYTF
.	TRBV4-3	TRBJ2-3	many	TGCGCCAGCAGCCAAGAGGGTTACGGACTCTCAGATACGCAGTATTTT	CASSQEGYGLSDTQYF
.	TRBV7-7	TRBJ2-1	.	TGTGCTAGCAGCTTAGGGGCAGCCACAGGCAATGAGCAGTTCTTC	CASSLGAATGNEQFF
.	TRBV11-2	TRBJ1-1	.	TGTGCCAGCAGCTTAGAGAGACAGACTAACACTGAAGCTTTCTTT	CASSLERQTNTEAFF
TRBD1	TRBV5-1	TRBJ2-2	.	TGCGCCAGCAGCCTCCAGGGGGCAGCCGGGGAGCTGTTTTTT	CASSLQGAAGELFF
TRBD2	TRBV5-4	TRBJ2-1	once	TGTGCCAGCAGCTTGGCCGGGCCTAGCGGATACAATGAGCAGTTCTTC	CASSLAGPSGYNEQFF
TRBD1	TRBV5-1	TRBJ2-7	once	TGCGCCAGCAGCTTGACGGACAGGGTCGAATACGAGCAGTACTTC	CASSLTDRVEYEQYF
TRBD1	TRBV5-1	TRBJ1-2	.	TGCGCCAGCAGCTTGGAACCTTGGACAGGGAAAAGAAGTGGCTACACCTTC	CASSLEPWTGKRSGYTF
TRBD2	TRBV19	TRBJ2-3	.	TGTGCCAGTAGTATCCTAGCGGGGAACACAGATACGCAGTATTTT	CASSILAGNTDTQYF
TRBD2	TRBV30	TRBJ2-3	few	TGTGCCTGGAGTCGACTAGCGGGCACAGATACGCAGTATTTT	CAWSRLAGTDTQYF
.	TRBV2	TRBJ2-5	.	TGTGCCAGCAGTGAAGCGCGGCAGACCCAGTACTTC	CASSEARQTQYF
.	TRBV2	TRBJ1-1	few	TGTGCCAGCAGGCGGGAGACTGAAGCTTTCTTT	CASRRETEAFF
.	TRBV7-2	TRBJ2-5	.	TGTGCCAGCAGCTTATGGAGCGGAGTGGGTCAAGAGACCCAGTACTTC	CASSLWSGVGQETQYF
TRBD1	TRBV27	TRBJ2-1	.	TGTGCCAGCAGTAGGGGACAGGTCTCCTACAATGAGCAGTTCTTC	CASSRGQVSYNEQFF
TRBD1	TRBV5-1	TRBJ2-7	.	TGCGCCAGCAGCACGGACAGGGCCTACGAGCAGTACTTC	CASSTDRAYEQYF
.	TRBV11-2	TRBJ2-7	many	TGTGCCAGCACCTCCGGAGGGGGTAACGAGCAGTACTTC	CASTSGGGNEQYF
.	TRBV14	TRBJ2-2	.	TGTGCCAGCAGCCCCAAGGTCGGGGAGCTGTTTTTT	CASSPKVGELFF
.	TRBV19	TRBJ2-1	.	TGTGCCAGTAGTCTCGGGACCGGAGGGCAGCAGTTCTTC	CASSLGTGGQQFF
TRBD1	TRBV19	TRBJ1-2	.	TGTGCCAGTAGTATAAGAACAGGGGGACGACCTTATGGCTACACCTTC	CASSIRTGGRPYGYTF
TRBD1	TRBV19	TRBJ1-5	.	TGTGCCAGTAGCCCGACAGGGGATAATCAGCCCCAGCATTTT	CASSPTGDNQPQHF
.	TRBV2	TRBJ2-2	.	TGTGCCAGCAGTCGACTACAGAACACCGGGGAGCTGTTTTTT	CASSRLQNTGELFF
TRBD1	TRBV30	TRBJ2-3	.	TGTGCCTGGAACCGACAGGGGGGAGGGACAGATACGCAGTATTTT	CAWNRQGGGTDTQYF